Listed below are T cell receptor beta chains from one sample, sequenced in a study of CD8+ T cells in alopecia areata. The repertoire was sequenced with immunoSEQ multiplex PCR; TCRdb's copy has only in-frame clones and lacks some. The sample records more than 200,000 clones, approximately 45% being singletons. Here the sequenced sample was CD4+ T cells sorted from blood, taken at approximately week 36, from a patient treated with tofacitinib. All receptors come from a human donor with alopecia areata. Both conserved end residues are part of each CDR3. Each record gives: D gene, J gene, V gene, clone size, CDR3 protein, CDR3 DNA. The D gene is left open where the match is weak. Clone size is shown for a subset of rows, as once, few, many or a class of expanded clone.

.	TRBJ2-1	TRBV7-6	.	CASSLAQDRAAGEQFF	TGTGCCAGCAGCTTAGCGCAGGACAGAGCGGCCGGGGAGCAGTTCTTC
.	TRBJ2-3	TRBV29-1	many	CSVEPVTGTPGSTDTQYF	TGCAGCGTTGAACCAGTAACCGGGACTCCAGGAAGCACAGATACGCAGTATTTT
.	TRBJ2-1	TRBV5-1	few	CASSADSGGEQFF	TGCGCCAGCAGCGCAGACTCTGGGGGTGAGCAGTTCTTC
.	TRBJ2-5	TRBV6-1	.	CASSDPPRGYQETQYF	TGTGCCAGCAGTGACCCACCCCGGGGGTACCAAGAGACCCAGTACTTC
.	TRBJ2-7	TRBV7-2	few	CASSSSRVEQYF	TGTGCCAGCAGCTCGTCCAGGGTCGAGCAGTACTTC
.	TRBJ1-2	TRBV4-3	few	CASSQDRGLPWGYTF	TGCGCCAGCAGCCAAGATCGGGGCCTCCCTTGGGGCTACACCTTC
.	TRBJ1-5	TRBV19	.	CASSPGNQPQHF	TGTGCCAGTAGTCCTGGAAATCAGCCCCAGCATTTT
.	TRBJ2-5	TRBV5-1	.	CASRTRDTLGETQYF	TGCGCCAGCCGAACCCGGGACACCCTCGGGGAGACCCAGTACTTC
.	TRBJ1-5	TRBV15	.	CATSRDRAGALQPQHF	TGTGCCACCAGCAGAGATAGGGCAGGGGCACTTCAGCCCCAGCATTTT
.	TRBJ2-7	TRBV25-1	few	CASSGTYEQYF	TGTGCCAGCAGTGGAACATACGAGCAGTACTTC
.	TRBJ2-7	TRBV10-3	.	CAITPSSENEQYF	TGTGCCATCACACCCAGTAGTGAGAACGAGCAGTACTTC
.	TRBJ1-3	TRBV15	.	CATSTSMYSGNTIYF	TGTGCCACCAGCACCTCCATGTACTCTGGAAACACCATATATTTT
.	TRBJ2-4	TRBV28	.	CASTLTRNIQYF	TGTGCCAGCACCCTAACAAGAAACATTCAGTACTTC
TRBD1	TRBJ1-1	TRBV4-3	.	CASSQRQGLAEAFF	TGCGCCAGCAGCCAACGACAGGGTCTCGCTGAAGCTTTCTTT
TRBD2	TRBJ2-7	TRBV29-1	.	CSVGLAGGPGEQYF	TGCAGCGTGGGACTAGCGGGAGGGCCTGGGGAGCAGTACTTC
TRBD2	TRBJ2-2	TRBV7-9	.	CASSAALSAGGFGELFF	TGTGCCAGCAGCGCAGCCCTGTCGGCGGGAGGATTCGGGGAGCTGTTTTTT
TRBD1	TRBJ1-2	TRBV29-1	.	CSVEDRGNANYGYTF	TGCAGCGTAGAGGACAGGGGGAATGCCAACTATGGCTACACCTTC
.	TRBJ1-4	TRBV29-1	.	CSVEKGEKLFF	TGCAGCGTTGAGAAGGGTGAAAAACTGTTTTTT
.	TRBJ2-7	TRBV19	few	CARAEQYF	TGTGCCAGAGCGGAGCAGTACTTC
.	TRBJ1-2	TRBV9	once	CASSVAGVGYTF	TGTGCCAGCAGCGTAGCGGGGGTTGGCTACACCTTC
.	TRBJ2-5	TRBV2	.	CASTARQGEETQYF	TGTGCCAGCACCGCGAGGCAGGGAGAAGAGACCCAGTACTTC
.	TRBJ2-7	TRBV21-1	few	CASTTKPCRTGDHHEQYF	TGTGCCAGCACCACAAAGCCGTGCAGGACAGGGGACCACCACGAGCAGTACTTC
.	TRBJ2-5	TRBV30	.	CAWSSTREETQYF	TGTGCCTGGAGTTCCACTAGAGAAGAGACCCAGTACTTC
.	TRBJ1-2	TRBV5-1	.	CASSWGDDSIYGYTF	TGCGCCAGCAGCTGGGGGGACGACTCAATCTATGGCTACACCTTC